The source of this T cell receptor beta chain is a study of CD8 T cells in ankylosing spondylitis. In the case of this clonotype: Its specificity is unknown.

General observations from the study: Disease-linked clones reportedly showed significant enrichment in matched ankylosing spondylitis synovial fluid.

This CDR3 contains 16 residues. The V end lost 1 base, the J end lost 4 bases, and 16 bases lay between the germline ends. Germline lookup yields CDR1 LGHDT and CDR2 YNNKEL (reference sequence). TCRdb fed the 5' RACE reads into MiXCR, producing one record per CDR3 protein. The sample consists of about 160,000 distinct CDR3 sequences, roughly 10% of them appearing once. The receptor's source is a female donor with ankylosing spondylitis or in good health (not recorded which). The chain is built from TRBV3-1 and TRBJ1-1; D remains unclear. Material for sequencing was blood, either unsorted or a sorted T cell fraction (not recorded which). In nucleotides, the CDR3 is TGTGCCAGCAGCCAAGGTAGGATCACAATGAGCACTGAAGCTTTCTTT. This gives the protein CASSQGRITMSTEAFF.